This is a list of T cell receptor beta chains from one sample in a study of regulatory T cells in long-lasting Graves disease. TCRdb used MiXCR to reprocess the multiplex PCR reads, holding one entry per CDR3 protein. This sample has roughly 700,000 distinct CDR3 sequences, with around 30% found just once. The sample in question was peripheral blood mononuclear cells (PBMCs), obtained when the disease was refractory, from a patient treated with antithyroid drugs. The receptors shown here come from a female donor with Graves disease. Each CDR3 is given with its conserved first and last residue. D genes are given only for firm matches. A clone size is listed for some rows: how often the clone was seen (once, few, many), or a class if it is expanded.

d_call: TRBD2; clone_size: few; v_call: TRBV10-3; j_call: TRBJ2-2; cdr3_aa: CAIRGLVTGELFF; cdr3_nt: TGTGCCATCAGAGGACTAGTCACCGGGGAGCTGTTTTTT
d_call: .; clone_size: many; v_call: TRBV28; j_call: TRBJ1-2; cdr3_aa: CASSLRVPYGYTF; cdr3_nt: TGTGCCAGCAGTTTAAGGGTCCCCTATGGCTACACCTTC
d_call: TRBD1; clone_size: few; v_call: TRBV7-3; j_call: TRBJ2-5; cdr3_aa: CASSWTGVKGETQYF; cdr3_nt: TGTGCCAGCTCCTGGACAGGGGTTAAGGGAGAGACCCAGTACTTC
d_call: TRBD1; clone_size: .; v_call: TRBV11-2; j_call: TRBJ1-1; cdr3_aa: CAGRSGQGGKGAFF; cdr3_nt: TGTGCCGGCAGGTCGGGGCAGGGGGGTAAGGGGGCTTTCTTT
d_call: TRBD2; clone_size: .; v_call: TRBV29-1; j_call: TRBJ2-7; cdr3_aa: CSVATSGLDEQYF; cdr3_nt: TGCAGCGTTGCAACTAGCGGGTTAGACGAGCAGTACTTC
d_call: .; clone_size: .; v_call: TRBV11-2; j_call: TRBJ2-1; cdr3_aa: CASTWGRVEQFF; cdr3_nt: TGTGCCAGCACTTGGGGTAGGGTTGAGCAGTTCTTC
d_call: TRBD1; clone_size: .; v_call: TRBV10-3; j_call: TRBJ1-2; cdr3_aa: CAAMGQAGPDGYTF; cdr3_nt: TGTGCCGCCATGGGACAGGCAGGTCCCGATGGCTACACCTTC
d_call: .; clone_size: few; v_call: TRBV2; j_call: TRBJ1-4; cdr3_aa: CASRGRAANEKLFF; cdr3_nt: TGTGCCAGCAGGGGGCGGGCCGCTAATGAAAAACTGTTTTTT
d_call: .; clone_size: .; v_call: TRBV30; j_call: TRBJ1-2; cdr3_aa: CAWRAGPLEGYTF; cdr3_nt: TGTGCCTGGAGGGCTGGTCCCTTGGAGGGCTACACCTTC
d_call: TRBD2; clone_size: .; v_call: TRBV5-4; j_call: TRBJ2-7; cdr3_aa: CASSGGLAGKGEQYF; cdr3_nt: TGTGCCAGCAGCGGGGGACTAGCGGGAAAGGGCGAGCAGTACTTC
d_call: .; clone_size: few; v_call: TRBV6-1; j_call: TRBJ1-3; cdr3_aa: CASRGGLSSGNTIYF; cdr3_nt: TGTGCCAGCAGGGGCGGACTCTCCTCTGGAAACACCATATATTTT
d_call: TRBD2; clone_size: .; v_call: TRBV9; j_call: TRBJ2-7; cdr3_aa: CASSVDGLARGEQYF; cdr3_nt: TGTGCCAGCAGCGTAGATGGACTAGCGCGGGGCGAGCAGTACTTC
d_call: .; clone_size: .; v_call: TRBV7-8; j_call: TRBJ1-2; cdr3_aa: CASSSWTVSSLGYTF; cdr3_nt: TGTGCCAGCAGCTCGTGGACAGTATCCTCGTTGGGCTACACCTTC
d_call: .; clone_size: .; v_call: TRBV11-2; j_call: TRBJ2-1; cdr3_aa: CASSLGLEVSPYNEQFF; cdr3_nt: TGTGCCAGCAGCTTGGGGTTGGAGGTGTCGCCCTACAATGAGCAGTTCTTC
d_call: .; clone_size: .; v_call: TRBV12-3/TRBV12-4; j_call: TRBJ2-1; cdr3_aa: CASSLRGSRPYNEQFF; cdr3_nt: TGTGCCAGCAGTTTACGGGGCTCGCGGCCTTACAATGAGCAGTTCTTC
d_call: .; clone_size: .; v_call: TRBV10-2; j_call: TRBJ1-5; cdr3_aa: CASSQAQGEFQPQHF; cdr3_nt: TGCGCCAGCAGTCAAGCACAGGGAGAGTTTCAGCCCCAGCATTTT
d_call: .; clone_size: .; v_call: TRBV10-3; j_call: TRBJ2-7; cdr3_aa: CAITAHGESYEQYF; cdr3_nt: TGTGCCATCACGGCCCATGGCGAGAGCTACGAGCAGTACTTC
d_call: .; clone_size: .; v_call: TRBV3-1; j_call: TRBJ1-1; cdr3_aa: CASSQAEEGNTEAFF; cdr3_nt: TGTGCCAGCAGCCAAGCAGAGGAGGGGAACACTGAAGCTTTCTTT
d_call: .; clone_size: many; v_call: TRBV11-2; j_call: TRBJ2-4; cdr3_aa: CASSFSGGGSAKNIQYF; cdr3_nt: TGTGCCAGCAGCTTCTCGGGGGGCGGTTCGGCCAAAAACATTCAGTACTTC
d_call: TRBD1; clone_size: many; v_call: TRBV12-3/TRBV12-4; j_call: TRBJ1-6; cdr3_aa: CASRLSTGGNSPLHF; cdr3_nt: TGTGCCAGCAGACTCTCGACAGGGGGGAATTCACCCCTCCACTTT
d_call: TRBD2; clone_size: .; v_call: TRBV7-2; j_call: TRBJ2-2; cdr3_aa: CASSLTFVGRDGGELFF; cdr3_nt: TGTGCCAGCAGCTTGACCTTCGTGGGGAGGGATGGCGGGGAGCTGTTTTTT
d_call: TRBD1; clone_size: .; v_call: TRBV6-1; j_call: TRBJ1-2; cdr3_aa: CASAQDRDYGYTF; cdr3_nt: TGTGCCAGTGCCCAGGACAGGGACTATGGCTACACCTTC
d_call: .; clone_size: .; v_call: TRBV5-1; j_call: TRBJ1-3; cdr3_aa: CASSLTGMGGNTIYF; cdr3_nt: TGCGCCAGCAGCTTGACCGGGATGGGTGGAAACACCATATATTTT
d_call: .; clone_size: .; v_call: TRBV11-2; j_call: TRBJ2-7; cdr3_aa: CASRQGSEAYEQYF; cdr3_nt: TGTGCCAGCAGGCAGGGGAGCGAGGCCTACGAGCAGTACTTC
d_call: TRBD1; clone_size: many; v_call: TRBV12-3/TRBV12-4; j_call: TRBJ1-1; cdr3_aa: CASRRDRGDTEAFF; cdr3_nt: TGTGCCAGCAGGCGGGACAGGGGGGACACTGAAGCTTTCTTT
d_call: .; clone_size: .; v_call: TRBV28; j_call: TRBJ2-7; cdr3_aa: CASSLADGYEQYF; cdr3_nt: TGTGCCAGCAGTTTAGCAGATGGCTACGAGCAGTACTTC
d_call: .; clone_size: .; v_call: TRBV3-1; j_call: TRBJ2-5; cdr3_aa: CASSPGPLQETQYF; cdr3_nt: TGTGCCAGCAGCCCTGGACCACTTCAAGAGACCCAGTACTTC
d_call: TRBD2; clone_size: .; v_call: TRBV4-2; j_call: TRBJ2-3; cdr3_aa: CASSRSGRETDTQYF; cdr3_nt: TGTGCCAGCAGCCGTAGCGGGAGGGAGACAGATACGCAGTATTTT
d_call: .; clone_size: .; v_call: TRBV14; j_call: TRBJ2-5; cdr3_aa: CASSPFGWETQYF; cdr3_nt: TGTGCCAGCAGCCCCTTTGGCTGGGAGACCCAGTACTTC
d_call: .; clone_size: few; v_call: TRBV5-6; j_call: TRBJ2-4; cdr3_aa: CASSSFLAKNIQYF; cdr3_nt: TGTGCCAGCAGCTCATTCCTAGCCAAAAACATTCAGTACTTC
d_call: TRBD2; clone_size: .; v_call: TRBV10-3; j_call: TRBJ2-1; cdr3_aa: CAISESASGRTYNEQFF; cdr3_nt: TGTGCCATCAGTGAGTCTGCTAGCGGGAGAACCTACAATGAGCAGTTCTTC
d_call: .; clone_size: .; v_call: TRBV12-3/TRBV12-4; j_call: TRBJ1-6; cdr3_aa: CASSFRGRDNSPLHF; cdr3_nt: TGTGCCAGCAGTTTCCGGGGTCGGGACAATTCACCCCTCCACTTT
d_call: TRBD1; clone_size: .; v_call: TRBV2; j_call: TRBJ1-3; cdr3_aa: CACSLSGTGGNTIYF; cdr3_nt: TGTGCCTGCAGCTTATCAGGGACAGGGGGAAACACCATATATTTT
d_call: TRBD1; clone_size: .; v_call: TRBV30; j_call: TRBJ2-7; cdr3_aa: CAWEPGQGYEQYF; cdr3_nt: TGTGCCTGGGAACCGGGACAGGGGTACGAGCAGTACTTC
d_call: .; clone_size: many; v_call: TRBV27; j_call: TRBJ1-1; cdr3_aa: CASRLSPKNTEAFF; cdr3_nt: TGTGCCAGCAGGTTATCCCCCAAGAACACTGAAGCTTTCTTT
d_call: .; clone_size: .; v_call: TRBV29-1; j_call: TRBJ1-4; cdr3_aa: CSVERDTNEKLFF; cdr3_nt: TGCAGCGTTGAAAGGGATACTAATGAAAAACTGTTTTTT
d_call: .; clone_size: few; v_call: TRBV29-1; j_call: TRBJ1-1; cdr3_aa: CSVDLDRRAFF; cdr3_nt: TGCAGCGTTGACTTAGACAGGCGGGCTTTCTTT
d_call: TRBD1; clone_size: few; v_call: TRBV5-1; j_call: TRBJ1-1; cdr3_aa: CASSSGDRARSEAFF; cdr3_nt: TGCGCCAGCAGCTCCGGGGACAGAGCTAGGTCTGAAGCTTTCTTT
d_call: .; clone_size: .; v_call: TRBV24-1; j_call: TRBJ2-5; cdr3_aa: CATSAPLEETQYF; cdr3_nt: TGTGCCACCAGTGCCCCCTTGGAAGAGACCCAGTACTTC